This T cell receptor (beta chain) is drawn from a study of shared clonotypes between healthy human individuals. Study conclusions and caveats: Generally, naive subsets came out with larger estimated richness than memory subsets.

Sequenced by immunoSEQ multiplex PCR; TCRdb stores in-frame clones only, minus some. The sample has about 600,000 clones, 95% to 98% seen once. Naive CD8 isolation took CD45RO-negative cells positively selected for CCR7 and excluded terminally differentiated effector memory CD45RA+ cells. This clone was seen just once. Its antigen is not known. V was pared by 4 bases and J by 4 bases, with 7 bases of the junction left unmatched. The germline gives CDR1 SGHNT, CDR2 YYREEE (reference sequence). The CDR3 is 16 amino acids. Sequences were obtained from naive CD8+ T cells sorted from blood. The receptor was derived from a man aged 25-45 years in good health. The chain carries TRBV5-4 and TRBJ2-2, with 10 bases lining up with TRBD1. The CDR3 loop is CASSPGDRGATGELFF. The CDR3 nucleotides read TGTGCCAGCAGCCCCGGGGACAGGGGTGCCACCGGGGAGCTGTTTTTT.